This T cell receptor beta chain derives from a study of cytomegalovirus exposure and HLA in healthy donors. Study-wide context: The roughly 120 validation repertoires used the same platform as the roughly 670 first-cohort repertoires, a later analysis reported.

This clone has a handful of counts. TCRdb keeps only in-frame clones here, not all; method: immunoSEQ multiplex PCR. In the table there are 250,000 to 350,000 clones, more than 75% of which are singletons. In germline, CDR1 is MNHEY, CDR2 SVGAGI. The CDR3 runs to 16 residues. Trimming at V came to 0 bases and at J to 6 bases, leaving 7 bases not matched to a gene. The chain is built from TRBV6-5 and TRBJ2-7; 11 nucleotides match TRBD2. The TCR originated in a woman aged 18-30 years in good health and CMV-seronegative. The sample taken for sequencing was PBMCs. The CDR3 loop is CASSYSSGRARSEQYF. The CDR3 coding sequence is TGTGCCAGCAGTTACTCTAGCGGGAGGGCCCGTAGCGAGCAGTACTTC.